This T cell receptor (beta chain) was obtained from a study of CD8 T cells in ankylosing spondylitis (dated by TCRdb to about 2017). Regarding the research as a whole: The study set out to find disease-linked TCR variants by profiling T cell receptor beta repertoires in ankylosing spondylitis patients and healthy donors. In total, the full study cohort was made up of 85 to 140 healthy donors and 25 to 30 ankylosing spondylitis patients. Peripheral blood was sampled, and synovial fluid was also collected from ankylosing spondylitis patients.

This clonotype was seen repeatedly, ten times or more. Its binding antigen is unknown. No base quality information exists; no much larger clone differs at one position. Summary of the overall study and its limitations: According to the report, matched synovial fluid samples from ankylosing spondylitis patients were significantly enriched for the disease-linked clones. A TCR beta motif made up of 7 to 9 highly homologous amino acid variants appeared to be characteristic of blood from ankylosing spondylitis patients. Some motif variants were previously reported in synovial fluid and blood of reactive arthritis patients, suggesting common disease-initiation mechanisms. A CD8+ phenotype was shown by the disease-linked clones, which were found at relatively low frequencies in peripheral blood.

The CDR3 goes from the cysteine to the phenylalanine over 14 residues. Only the CDR3 DNA is retained, 42 bases long and in frame from the first base. From a lookup of the germline V gene, CDR1 and CDR2 are SGHRS and YFSETQ. Trimming removed 4 bases from V and 0 bases from J, leaving 10 bases between the germline ends. TCRdb names Illumina HiSeq 2500 as the instrument used. TCR beta libraries were prepared by quantitative 5'-RACE with molecular barcodes. The paper's processing steps were these. Disease-linked TCR variants were identified with a new computational method built on a probabilistic model of VDJ rearrangement. The public reads were reanalyzed by TCRdb: fastp trimming at Q25, MiXCR alignment, in-frame beta chains only. Every entry covers one CDR3 protein and lists the most common genes and DNA from its rows. The V and J calls shown here were made by TCRdb, not taken from the authors' results. Recorded for this sample are roughly 69,000 distinct CDR3 sequences; less than 6% of them occurred a single time. Clones ranked in the top ten supply 2.2% of the sample.

This TCR derives from a male donor with ankylosing spondylitis or in good health (not recorded which). Sequenced input: blood, either unsorted or a sorted T cell fraction (not recorded which). The sequence is built from TRBV5-1 and TRBJ1-1; TRBD1 is a weak D gene call, 6 bases matching. The sequenced DNA is TGCGCCAGCAGCACCGGACAGTTGAACACTGAAGCTTTCTTT. This codes for CASSTGQLNTEAFF.